Presented here are 25 T cell receptor beta chains from one specimen sequenced in a study of CD8 T cells in Susac syndrome. Random-hexamer reverse transcription was applied to roughly 0.45 to 1 ug RNA. TCRdb fed the immunoSEQ multiplex PCR reads into MiXCR, producing one record per CDR3 protein. The data show some 190,000 distinct CDR3 sequences, approximately 94% seen once. Input material: CD4+ T cells from PBMCs. These receptors were taken from a human donor with Susac syndrome.

This chain connects TRBV28 to TRBJ1-2, with D tentatively TRBD1 (6 bases). The germline V and J ends were trimmed by 7 bases and 3 bases, with 24 bases remaining between them. Germline V gene lookup returns CDR1 MDHEN and CDR2 SYDVKM. The CDR3 totals 17 residues. The CDR3 DNA reads as TGTGCCAGCAACCAGGGATGGGGGGGGCCGGGGGACTATGGCTACACCTTC. Residues: CASNQGWGGPGDYGYTF.

This rearrangement joins TRBV3-1 to TRBJ1-1; possibly TRBD1 for D (5 bases). Trimming removed 4 bases from V and 6 bases from J, with 12 bases in between. The germline CDR1 and CDR2 sequences are LGHDT and YNNKEL (reference sequence). The CDR3 runs to 13 residues. In nucleotides, the CDR3 is TGTGCCAGCAGCCTCAAGGGGAGCCCTGAAGCTTTCTTT. Its protein is CASSLKGSPEAFF.

The chain carries TRBV5-1 and TRBJ2-3; D is undetermined. This CDR3 contains 16 residues. The germline V gene has CDR1 SGHRS and CDR2 YFSETQ. V lost 0 bases and J 1 base, leaving 12 bases between the germline ends. The DNA of the CDR3 is TGCGCCAGCAGCTTGGGGGCAGAACCGGGCACAGATACGCAGTATTTT. This sequence encodes CASSLGAEPGTDTQYF.

The V call is TRBV7-2, the J call TRBJ1-2; D perhaps matches TRBD1 (5 bases). In germline, CDR1 is SGHTA, CDR2 FQGNSA. The V end lost 1 base, the J end lost 12 bases, and 15 bases lay between the germline ends. The CDR3 length is 13 residues. CDR3 in amino acids: CASSLGGIYRNTF. In nucleotides, the CDR3 is TGTGCCAGCAGCTTAGGGGGGATATACCGGAACACCTTC.

The chain joins TRBV6-2 or TRBV6-3 to TRBJ1-5; D gene uncertain. From germline, CDR1 is MNHEY and CDR2 SVGEGT. Trimming stripped 4 bases from V and 0 bases from J, with 10 bases between. The CDR3 is made up of 15 amino acids. CDR3 loop: CASSSNTLSNQPQHF. In nucleotides, the CDR3 is TGTGCCAGCAGTTCTAATACTCTTAGCAATCAGCCCCAGCATTTT.

This chain connects TRBV5-1 to TRBJ1-4, with D uncertain. CDR1 is SGHRS and CDR2 is YFSETQ in the germline V gene. Deletions cut 1 base from V and 7 bases from J, with 14 bases between. This CDR3 is built from 15 residues. The CDR3 reads CASSLPAATGEKLFF. In DNA, the CDR3 is TGCGCCAGCAGCTTGCCGGCGGCAACGGGTGAAAAACTGTTTTTT.

This rearrangement joins TRBV20-1 to TRBJ2-3; D uncertain. Germline-derived CDR1 and CDR2 are DFQATT and SNEGSKA (reference sequence). With 1 base removed from V and 3 bases from J, the gap between germline ends came to 20 bases. This CDR3 has 17 residues. The DNA for the CDR3 is TGCAGTGCTAGAGTCCGCGCCTATAGCTCCGAAACAGATACGCAGTATTTT. Translation: CSARVRAYSSETDTQYF.

This chain links TRBV6-5 with TRBJ1-2; D call uncertain. The CDR3 runs to 14 residues. Germline loops: CDR1 MNHEY, CDR2 SVGAGI. The V end lost 0 bases, the J end lost 1 base, and 6 bases lay between the germline ends. The chain's CDR3 is CASSYSTVNYGYTF. CDR3 in DNA: TGTGCCAGCAGTTACTCGACTGTTAACTATGGCTACACCTTC.

J is TRBJ2-7 and V is TRBV6-5; D uncertain. Germline loops: CDR1 MNHEY, CDR2 SVGAGI. Trimming cost V 4 bases and J 0 bases, with 10 bases left between them. The CDR3 has 14 amino acids. The CDR3 DNA is TGTGCCAGCAGTTTCGGTTCTAGCTCCTACGAGCAGTACTTC. Translation gives CASSFGSSSYEQYF.

V is TRBV3-1 and J is TRBJ1-2, with 9 nucleotides matching TRBD1. CDR1 and CDR2 (germline): LGHDT, YNNKEL (reference sequence). The length of the CDR3 is 14 residues. Trimming removed 7 bases from V and 3 bases from J; junction bases left unmatched: 6. The chain's CDR3 is CASNNRGQDYGYTF. Here the CDR3 DNA reads TGTGCCAGCAACAACAGGGGGCAAGACTATGGCTACACCTTC.

The chain recombines TRBV6-2 or TRBV6-3 with TRBJ1-1; TRBD1 matches at 7 bases. J was trimmed by 5 bases and V by 6 bases; bases with no gene match: 6. CDR3 length: 13 amino acids. From germline, CDR1 is MNHEY and CDR2 SVGEGT. CDR3 protein: CASRAGGKTEAFF. CDR3 DNA: TGTGCCAGCAGGGCAGGGGGAAAGACTGAAGCTTTCTTT.

V gene TRBV12-3 or TRBV12-4 combines with J gene TRBJ2-3, with D possibly being TRBD2 (6 bases). The CDR3 is 16 residues long. The V and J ends lost 5 bases and 1 base respectively, with 16 bases between them. CDR3 amino acids: CASSPQVGGGTDTQYF. The DNA of the CDR3 is TGTGCCAGCAGTCCCCAGGTAGGCGGGGGCACAGATACGCAGTATTTT.

J is TRBJ1-2 and V is TRBV20-1; D not resolved. The CDR3 length is 11 residues. The V gene lost 5 bases and the J gene lost 6 bases, with 10 bases spanning the gap. CDR1 and CDR2 from the germline V gene are DFQATT and SNEGSKA (reference sequence). This chain's CDR3 is CSALGRDGYTF. The CDR3 DNA reads TGCAGTGCTCTGGGGAGGGATGGCTACACCTTC.

This chain links TRBV14 with TRBJ1-6; D unclear. The CDR3 runs 15 residues. The germline V and J ends were trimmed by 4 bases and 8 bases, with 15 bases remaining between them. Germline V gene data show CDR1 as SGHDN and CDR2 as FVKESK. CDR3 DNA sequence: TGTGCCAGCAGCCGCCGGGGTTTTGATGATTCACCCCTCCACTTT. Its protein product is CASSRRGFDDSPLHF.

The chain recombines TRBV20-1 with TRBJ2-7; possible D gene TRBD1, 6 bases. V shed 6 bases and J shed 3 bases, with 18 bases lying between them. The CDR3 consists of 14 residues. In germline, CDR1 is DFQATT, CDR2 SNEGSKA (reference sequence). The CDR3 DNA reads TGCAGTGCCGAGGCCCCCGGACAGAACTACGAGCAGTACTTC. It yields the protein CSAEAPGQNYEQYF.

This chain connects TRBV28 to TRBJ1-3; 8 nucleotides align to TRBD1. The CDR3 contains 16 residues. V dropped 4 bases and J dropped 4; count of bases not matched to a gene: 9. The germline gives CDR1 MDHEN, CDR2 SYDVKM. The CDR3 is CASSSSGQGEGNTIYF. The CDR3 DNA is TGTGCCAGCAGTTCGTCAGGACAGGGAGAAGGAAACACCATATATTTT.

The chain links TRBV2 to TRBJ2-1, with D perhaps assigned TRBD1 or TRBD2 (5 bases each). V dropped 8 bases and J dropped 0 bases, with 11 bases sitting between them. Germline CDR1 is SNHLY and CDR2 is FYNNEI. The CDR3 is 14 amino acids. In DNA form, the CDR3 reads TGTGCCAGCGGGGGACCTTCCTCCTACAATGAGCAGTTCTTC. It specifies CASGGPSSYNEQFF. The whole variable domain, remainder taken from reference TRBV2 and TRBJ2-1, is EPEVTQTPSHQVTQMGQEVILRCVPISNHLYFYWYRQILGQKVEFLVSFYNNEISEKSEIFDDQFSVERPDGSNFTLKIRSTKLEDSAMYFCASGGPSSYNEQFFGPGTRLTVL.

This clonotype appeared once. The chain carries TRBV4-3 and TRBJ1-6; TRBD1 matches at 9 bases. The germline V gene encodes CDR1 LGHNA and CDR2 YSLEER. The CDR3 consists of 16 residues. V was pared by 4 bases and J by 7 bases, with 8 bases of the junction left unmatched. The DNA for the CDR3 is TGCGCCAGCAGCCCAACACAGGGGGCGAAGAATTCACCCCTCCACTTT. Protein product: CASSPTQGAKNSPLHF.

This clonotype was recorded once. V is TRBV27 and J is TRBJ2-4, with TRBD2 matching over 8 bases. The length of the CDR3 is 17 residues. V lost 3 bases, J lost 6 bases, and 13 bases stayed unmatched. Germline V gene sequence: CDR1 MNHEY, CDR2 SMNVEV (reference sequence). CDR3: CASSFWPGGAPGNIQYF. DNA for the CDR3: TGTGCCAGCAGTTTCTGGCCGGGGGGGGCGCCTGGAAACATTCAGTACTTC.

The chain carries TRBV6-6 and TRBJ2-2; D unresolved. CDR1 MNHNY and CDR2 SVGAGI come from the germline V gene (reference sequence). Trimming shortened V by 6 bases and J by 1 base, and 6 bases separated the two germline ends. The CDR3 covers 13 residues. The CDR3 spells CASSTQNTGELFF. CDR3 nucleotides: TGTGCCAGCAGCACTCAGAACACCGGGGAGCTGTTTTTT.

The chain recombines TRBV5-1 with TRBJ2-3, with 11 bases lining up with TRBD1. The V and J ends lost 1 base and 4 bases, in that order; junction bases with no gene match: 11. The CDR3 covers 18 residues. Germline CDR1 reads SGHRS; CDR2 reads YFSETQ. CDR3 coding DNA: TGCGCCAGCAGCTTGCTAGTAGGGGGACAGGGGGTCCCAGATACGCAGTATTTT. It is translated as CASSLLVGGQGVPDTQYF.

This chain links TRBV20-1 with TRBJ2-1; 7 bases agree with TRBD2. Germline V gene data show CDR1 as DFQATT and CDR2 as SNEGSKA (reference sequence). The CDR3 is 11 residues long. Germline trimming cut 6 bases from V and 10 bases from J; bases unmatched to any gene: 6. This CDR3 reads CSAEWRGEQFF. The CDR3 DNA follows: TGCAGTGCCGAATGGCGGGGGGAGCAGTTCTTC.

The V and J genes are TRBV6-5 and TRBJ1-2; D not resolved. With 5 bases removed from V and 8 bases from J, the gap between germline ends came to 12 bases. The CDR3 is 12 amino acids. Germline CDR1 reads MNHEY; CDR2 reads SVGAGI. The chain's CDR3 is CASSPGPGGYTF. The CDR3 DNA reads as TGTGCCAGCAGTCCCGGACCCGGAGGCTACACCTTC.

The V call is TRBV3-1, the J call TRBJ2-1, with D perhaps assigned TRBD1 or TRBD2 (5 bases each). CDR1 LGHDT and CDR2 YNNKEL come from the germline V gene (reference sequence). V was shortened by 5 bases and J by 5 bases, with 16 bases between the two germline ends. The CDR3 length is 15 residues. CDR3 sequence: CASSTSPGTHNEQFF. The CDR3 nucleotides read TGTGCCAGCAGCACGAGCCCCGGGACCCACAATGAGCAGTTCTTC.

The rearrangement joins TRBV2 to TRBJ1-2, with 9 bases aligning to TRBD1. Per germline, CDR1 SNHLY and CDR2 FYNNEI. The junction had 5 bases not matched to a gene; V was cut back by 7 bases and J by 2 bases. The CDR3 spans 14 residues. CDR3 loop: CASILGQGNYGYTF. For the CDR3, the DNA is TGTGCCAGCATCCTAGGACAGGGGAACTATGGCTACACCTTC.